Sequencing of this T cell receptor beta chain was carried out in a study of blood T cell repertoires in COVID-19. Background on the study: The analysed material was cDNA or gDNA that came from T cells, B-cell-depleted T cells, or PBMCs.

The assay was immunoSEQ multiplex PCR, and TCRdb's table has in-frame clones only and misses some. The sample has about 37,000 clones, about nine tenths seen once. Germline V gives CDR1 GTSNPN, CDR2 SVGIG (reference sequence). The CDR3 covers 12 residues. The V and J ends lost 5 bases and 4 bases respectively, with 11 bases between them. Source material: peripheral blood. The genes are TRBV30 and TRBJ1-2, with D possibly TRBD1 on 5 matching bases. The receptor's source is a human donor in a cohort sampled during active COVID-19. CDR3 sequence (DNA): TGTGCCTGGGTGGGACTGGGCTATGGCTACACCTTC. Translated, it gives CAWVGLGYGYTF.